This T cell receptor beta chain appears in the sequencing data of a study of vaccination effects on CD4 cells after COVID-19. Study-wide points: By a late point after vaccination, infection- and vaccine-induced clones had shrunk markedly through clonal contraction.

Comments on this clone: Its antigen is unidentified.

Some clones are missing from TCRdb's copy, which holds only in-frame ones; the method was immunoSEQ multiplex PCR. Of roughly 65,000 clones in the sample, approximately 79% were seen once. Trimming cost V 2 bases and J 8 bases, with 9 bases left between them. This CDR3 spans 12 amino acids. Per germline, CDR1 LNHDA and CDR2 SQIVND (reference sequence). Viral peptide pool expansion of antigen-specific CD4+ T cells preceded sequencing in the ViraFEST assay. Upon completion of 10 to 11 days in culture, CD4+ T cells were isolated. Among the vaccine recipients, none had a prior SARS-CoV-2 infection, and nucleocapsid antibodies were negative. About 1.8 million PBMC were seeded per well and grown in the presence of about 9 IU/ml IL-2 and around 11 ug/ml peptides. IL-2 medium was substituted for half the medium on days 3 and 7.

This clonotype originated in a human donor who received a COVID-19 vaccine. The chain recombines TRBV19 with TRBJ1-2, with D uncertain. The sample consisted of CD4+ T cells from PBMCs cultured with HCoV-NL63 spike peptides, taken before COVID-19 vaccination. This chain's CDR3 is CASSISERGYTF. The CDR3 DNA follows: TGTGCCAGTAGTATATCAGAGAGGGGCTACACCTTC.